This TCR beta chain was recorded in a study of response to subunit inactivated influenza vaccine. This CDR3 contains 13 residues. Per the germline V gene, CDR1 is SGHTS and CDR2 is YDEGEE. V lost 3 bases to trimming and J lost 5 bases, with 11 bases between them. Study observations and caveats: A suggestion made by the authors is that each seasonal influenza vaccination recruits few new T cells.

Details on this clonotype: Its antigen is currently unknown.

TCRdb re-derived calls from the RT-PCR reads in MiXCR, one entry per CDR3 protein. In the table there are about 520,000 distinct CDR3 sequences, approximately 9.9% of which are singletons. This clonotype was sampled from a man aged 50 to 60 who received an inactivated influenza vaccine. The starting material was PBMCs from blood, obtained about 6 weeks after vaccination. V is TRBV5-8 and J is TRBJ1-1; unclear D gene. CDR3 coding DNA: TGTGCCAGCAGCTCCTGGACGGGTACTGAAGCTTTCTTT. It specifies CASSSWTGTEAFF.